The rows below give T cell receptor beta chains drawn from one sample of a study of response to subunit inactivated influenza vaccine. MiXCR, applied by TCRdb to the RT-PCR reads, yields one record per CDR3 protein. This sample has about 700,000 distinct CDR3 sequences; over 11% occur once, and the top ten carry 5.5% to 7%. This specimen was PBMCs from blood, taken around 14 days before vaccination. The receptors here all came from a man aged 45-60 years who received an inactivated influenza vaccine. CDR3s include the opening cysteine and the closing phenylalanine or tryptophan. A D gene is named only where the DNA matches it firmly. Part of the rows lack a size; the others show once, few, many or a class for expanded clones.

19	TRBV20-1	few	TRBD2	TRBJ2-1	TGCAGTGCTAGAGATTACCGGACTAGCGGGGGGAACTCCTACAATGAGCAGTTCTTC	CSARDYRTSGGNSYNEQFF
15	TRBV4-1	few	.	TRBJ2-2	TGCGCCAGCAGCCAAGCGAGGACGAACACCGGGGAGCTGTTTTTT	CASSQARTNTGELFF
13	TRBV29-1	.	TRBD1	TRBJ1-1	TGCAGCGACGTCAGGGGGGAGAACACTGAAGCTTTCTTT	CSDVRGENTEAFF
12	TRBV7-9	few	TRBD1	TRBJ2-7	TGTGCCAGCAGCTTAGTAGGGGGCGCTCAGTACTTC	CASSLVGGAQYF
12	TRBV20-1	many	.	TRBJ2-3	TGCAGTGCCGTCGGAAATGGAGATACGCAGTATTTT	CSAVGNGDTQYF
14	TRBV6-5	.	.	TRBJ2-1	TGTGCCAGCAGTTACTCGAAGGGCAACAATGAGCAGTTCTTC	CASSYSKGNNEQFF
15	TRBV30	few	.	TRBJ1-6	TGTGCCTGGAGTGCCGCCGGGACCGTCGGTTCACCCCTCCACTTT	CAWSAAGTVGSPLHF
13	TRBV12-3/TRBV12-4	few	.	TRBJ2-7	TGTGCCAGCAGGACTACCGGGGCCTACGAGCAGTACTTC	CASRTTGAYEQYF
16	TRBV6-2/TRBV6-3	.	.	TRBJ1-4	TGTGCCAGCAGTTACTCTCGAGGAAGGGTGCAAGAAAAACTGTTTTTT	CASSYSRGRVQEKLFF
15	TRBV5-1	few	TRBD1	TRBJ2-7	TGCGCCAGCAGCTTGTCTGGGACAGGGGATGACGAGCAGTACTTC	CASSLSGTGDDEQYF
14	TRBV10-3	.	TRBD2	TRBJ2-5	TGTGCCATCAGTGGAGCGGGAGGGCCTGAGACCCAGTACTTC	CAISGAGGPETQYF
16	TRBV4-2	many	TRBD1	TRBJ1-2	TGTGCCAGCAGCCACGGTGACCCGGGACAGGGGTTAGTGTGCACCTTC	CASSHGDPGQGLVCTF
14	TRBV20-1	few	.	TRBJ2-3	TGCAGTGCTAGGGGCCTAGGCTTGACAGATACGCAGTATTTT	CSARGLGLTDTQYF
13	TRBV7-2	few	.	TRBJ1-2	TGTGCCAGCAGCTCCGGGATATTTTATGGCTACACCTTC	CASSSGIFYGYTF
15	TRBV6-5	.	.	TRBJ1-2	TGTGCCAGCAGTTACGTTCAGGGGAGCGGCTATGGCTACACCTTC	CASSYVQGSGYGYTF
15	TRBV14	many	TRBD2	TRBJ2-3	TGTGCCAGCAGCCGGGGACTAGCGGGCACAGATACGCAGTATTTT	CASSRGLAGTDTQYF
14	TRBV29-1	many	.	TRBJ1-1	TGCAGCGGTATTCCTGGAGGACTGAACACTGAAGCTTTCTTT	CSGIPGGLNTEAFF
13	TRBV6-2/TRBV6-3	.	.	TRBJ2-1	TGTGCCAGCAGTTACGGAGTCCGCAATGAGCAGTTCTTC	CASSYGVRNEQFF
15	TRBV6-2/TRBV6-3	.	TRBD1	TRBJ1-5	TGTGCCAGCAGTTACCGGACAGGGCTTGGTCAGCCCCAGCATTTT	CASSYRTGLGQPQHF
15	TRBV9	.	TRBD2	TRBJ2-3	TGTGCCAGCAGCGTAGCGGCGGGAGGGACAGATACGCAGTATTTT	CASSVAAGGTDTQYF
19	TRBV19	.	.	TRBJ2-3	TGTGCCAGTAGTATAGATAGTGACCCAATATCGTTTTCGCCAGATACGCAGTATTTT	CASSIDSDPISFSPDTQYF
19	TRBV20-1	.	TRBD2	TRBJ2-2	TGCAGTGCTAGAGCTCCCCTGACTAGCGGGAGACGGGTAACCGGGGAGCTGTTTTTT	CSARAPLTSGRRVTGELFF
13	TRBV27	.	.	TRBJ2-1	TGTGCCAGCAAGTGGGAGTCGGGCGGGGAGCAGTTCTTC	CASKWESGGEQFF
15	TRBV7-2	few	.	TRBJ2-7	TGTGCCAGCAGCCTCCAGACTAGTCCCTCCTACGAGCAGTACTTC	CASSLQTSPSYEQYF
15	TRBV12-3/TRBV12-4	many	.	TRBJ1-5	TGTGCCAGCAGCCCCGGCCAGGCTTCCAATCAGCCCCAGCATTTT	CASSPGQASNQPQHF
15	TRBV6-1	many	TRBD1	TRBJ2-1	TGTGCCAGCAGTCGGGCAGGGGGCGCCTACAATGAGCAGTTCTTC	CASSRAGGAYNEQFF
18	TRBV7-6	few	TRBD2	TRBJ2-1	TGTGCCAGCAGCTCAGGGTACGGGACTAGCGGGATCTACAATGAGCAGTTCTTC	CASSSGYGTSGIYNEQFF
14	TRBV6-2/TRBV6-3	.	.	TRBJ2-3	TGTGCCAGCAGTTACCCCCGGGAGACAGATACGCAGTATTTT	CASSYPRETDTQYF
14	TRBV2	few	.	TRBJ1-5	TGTGCCAGCACCAGGGTGGGGGGTGGTCAGCCCCAGCATTTT	CASTRVGGGQPQHF
17	TRBV2	.	.	TRBJ2-6	TGTGCCAGCATAGGTGGGCGTACAACCTCCGGGGCCAACGTCCTGACTTTC	CASIGGRTTSGANVLTF
11	TRBV20-1	few	.	TRBJ2-3	TGCAGTGCTAGTAATTCAGATACGCAGTATTTT	CSASNSDTQYF
15	TRBV5-5	many	.	TRBJ1-2	TGTGCCAGCAGCTTGGCGTCAGGGGTTCACTATGGCTACACCTTC	CASSLASGVHYGYTF
15	TRBV5-1	.	TRBD1	TRBJ2-7	TGCGCCAGCAGCTTAATCGGGACAGTCTCCTACGAGCAGTACTTC	CASSLIGTVSYEQYF
15	TRBV7-9	few	TRBD2	TRBJ2-1	TGTGCCAGCAGCTTACAGCGGGAGGGCCACAATGAGCAGTTCTTC	CASSLQREGHNEQFF
14	TRBV7-2	few	TRBD2	TRBJ2-7	TGTGCCAGCCACGGGGTAGCGGGAAGCTACGAGCAGTACTTC	CASHGVAGSYEQYF
13	TRBV11-2	many	.	TRBJ1-1	TGTGCCAGCAGCTTAACGGCGCGGGGTGAAGCTTTCTTT	CASSLTARGEAFF
14	TRBV28	.	.	TRBJ2-1	TGTGCCAGCAGGGTTGCGGGAACTTACAATGAGCAGTTCTTC	CASRVAGTYNEQFF